The subject of this entry is one TCR beta chain. Its antigen is still unknown. Sequencing of DNA taken from cultured CD4+ T cells relied on the Oncomine TCR Beta short-read assay. Each CDR3 protein is one row after TCRdb ran MiXCR on the PCR reads. The table includes fewer than 20,000 distinct CDR3 sequences, about 40% detected once. The sample is drawn from a study of vaccination and CD4 T cells after COVID-19. Treatment here: approximately nine-day PBMC culture with coronavirus spike peptide pools or control peptides (ViraFEST assay). The germline V and J ends were trimmed by 1 base and 4 bases, with 12 bases remaining between them. Germline V CDR1 and CDR2: KGHDR, SFDVKD. This CDR3 contains 15 residues.

This TCR was sampled from a human donor with COVID-19. Input material: cultured CD4+ T cells from blood. This sequence joins TRBV24-1 and TRBJ2-5; no clear D. CDR3 in DNA: TGTGCCACCAGTGATTTAACGGCCGGGCGAGAGACCCAGTACTTC. Translation: CATSDLTAGRETQYF.